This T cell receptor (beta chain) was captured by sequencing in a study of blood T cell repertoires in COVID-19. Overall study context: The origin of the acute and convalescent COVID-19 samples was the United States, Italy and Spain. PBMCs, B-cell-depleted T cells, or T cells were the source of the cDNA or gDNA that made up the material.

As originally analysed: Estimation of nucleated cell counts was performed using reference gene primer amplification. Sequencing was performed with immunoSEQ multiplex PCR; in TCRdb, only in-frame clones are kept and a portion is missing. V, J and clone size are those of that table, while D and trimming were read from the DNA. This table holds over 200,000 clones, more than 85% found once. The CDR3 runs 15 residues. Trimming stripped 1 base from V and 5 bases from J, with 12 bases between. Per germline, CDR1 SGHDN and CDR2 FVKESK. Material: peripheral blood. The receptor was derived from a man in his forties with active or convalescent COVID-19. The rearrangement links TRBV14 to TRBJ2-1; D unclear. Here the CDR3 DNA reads TGTGCCAGCAGCCAAGCCAAAGCCTATGACAATGAGCAGTTCTTC. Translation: CASSQAKAYDNEQFF. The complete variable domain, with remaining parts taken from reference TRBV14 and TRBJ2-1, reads EAGVTQFPSHSVIEKGQTVTLRCDPISGHDNLYWYRRVMGKEIKFLLHFVKESKQDESGMPNNRFLAERTGGTYSTLKVQPAELEDSGVYFCASSQAKAYDNEQFFGPGTRLTVL.